This T cell receptor (beta chain) was sequenced during a study of identical twins. The sample holds many counts of this clonotype. Its target is unknown. The CDR3 is 16 amino acids. Trimming cost V 5 bases and J 0 bases; bases outside gene matches: 8. A universal primer site arose from template switching, and cDNA bore unique molecular identifiers. In TCRdb, the 5' RACE reads were re-called with MiXCR into one record per CDR3 protein. The data hold some 560,000 distinct CDR3 sequences, with nearly 10% observed a single time. Whole-study findings and limits: Twins' excess sharing was less marked for out-of-frame beta sequences. Out-of-frame alpha sequences common to twins were enriched for low generation probability.

The sample was also reused in another study, on yellow fever vaccine responses in identical twins.

The receptor was isolated from a woman under 30 in good health. The chain joins TRBV12-3 or TRBV12-4 to TRBJ2-7; 9 positions match TRBD2. The sample taken for sequencing was PBMCs. This chain's CDR3 is CASSPSLAGISYEQYF. Here the CDR3 DNA reads TGTGCCAGCAGTCCCTCGCTAGCGGGAATCTCCTACGAGCAGTACTTC.